This TCR beta chain comes out of a study of CD8 T cells in Susac syndrome. With random hexamers, reverse transcription was performed on about 0.5 to 1 ug of RNA. MiXCR, applied by TCRdb to the immunoSEQ multiplex PCR reads, yields one record per CDR3 protein. This table holds over 150,000 distinct CDR3 sequences, around 94% found once. The CDR3 is 15 residues long. V dropped 3 bases and J dropped 3 bases, with 15 bases sitting between them. CDR1 and CDR2 from the germline V gene are KGHSH and LQKENI. This sequence originates from a human donor with Susac syndrome. This chain connects TRBV18 to TRBJ2-7, with a weak D call TRBD1 (6 bases). Sequenced: CD4+ T cells from PBMCs. The CDR3 sequence: CASSPGQSVGYEQYF. The CDR3 bases are TGTGCCAGCTCACCCGGACAGTCCGTAGGCTACGAGCAGTACTTC.